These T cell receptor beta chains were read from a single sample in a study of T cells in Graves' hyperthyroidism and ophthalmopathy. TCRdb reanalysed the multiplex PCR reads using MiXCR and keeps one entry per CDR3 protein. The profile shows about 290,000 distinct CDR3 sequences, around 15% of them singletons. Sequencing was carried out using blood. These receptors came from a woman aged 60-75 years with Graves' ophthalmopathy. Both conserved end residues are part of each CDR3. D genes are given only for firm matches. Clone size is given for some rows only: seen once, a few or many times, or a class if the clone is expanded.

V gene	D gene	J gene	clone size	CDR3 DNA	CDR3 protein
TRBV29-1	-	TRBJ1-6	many	TGCAGCGTCGGACGCGGGGTAGATTCACCCCTCCACTTT	CSVGRGVDSPLHF
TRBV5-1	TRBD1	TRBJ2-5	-	TGCGCCAGCAGCCCCAGGGACAGCCAAGAGACCCAGTACTTC	CASSPRDSQETQYF
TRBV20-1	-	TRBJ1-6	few	TGCAGTGCTAAGTGGGGGGGGACATCTAATTCACCCCTCCACTTT	CSAKWGGTSNSPLHF
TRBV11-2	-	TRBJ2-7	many	TGTGCCAGCAGCAATCTGGTAAATGACGAGCAGTACTTC	CASSNLVNDEQYF
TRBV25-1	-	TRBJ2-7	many	TGTGCCAGCAGTCACCCCATAGGGCGGAACGAGCAGTACTTC	CASSHPIGRNEQYF
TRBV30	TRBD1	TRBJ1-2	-	TGTGCCTGGGGTGACAGGGCCTATGGCTACACCTTC	CAWGDRAYGYTF
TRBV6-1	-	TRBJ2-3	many	TGTGCCAGCAGTTACGACGGGACCACAGATACGCAGTATTTT	CASSYDGTTDTQYF
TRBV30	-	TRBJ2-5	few	TGTGCCTGGAATTTGGGGAGAACCCAAGAGACCCAGTACTTC	CAWNLGRTQETQYF
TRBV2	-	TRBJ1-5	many	TGTGCCAGCAGCCAGGGGTGGGGGCAGCCCCAGCATTTT	CASSQGWGQPQHF
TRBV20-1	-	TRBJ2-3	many	TGCAGTGCTAGTGATACGAGCGCCGATACGCAGTATTTT	CSASDTSADTQYF
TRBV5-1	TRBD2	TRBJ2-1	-	TGCGCCAGCAGGTTGCGGGAGGCTTACAATGAGCAGTTCTTC	CASRLREAYNEQFF
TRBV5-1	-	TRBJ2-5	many	TGCGCCAGCAGCCAAGGAAGCGTTAAAGAGACCCAGTACTTC	CASSQGSVKETQYF
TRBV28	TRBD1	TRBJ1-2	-	TGTGCCAGCAGACCCGGGACAGCGAACTATGGCTACACCTTC	CASRPGTANYGYTF
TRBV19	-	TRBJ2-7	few	TGTGCCAGTAGGACGGTTACGGGCGACGAGCAGTACTTC	CASRTVTGDEQYF
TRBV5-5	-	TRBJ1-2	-	TGTGCCAGCAGGCCCGGGCCCCTGGGGGCCTATGGCTACACCTTC	CASRPGPLGAYGYTF
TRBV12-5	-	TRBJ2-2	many	TGTGCTAGTGGCTTGGGCGGGGAGCTGTTTTTT	CASGLGGELFF
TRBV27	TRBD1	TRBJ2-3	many	TGTGCCAGCAGTTTACTAGTCGGGACAGATTACACAGATACGCAGTATTTT	CASSLLVGTDYTDTQYF
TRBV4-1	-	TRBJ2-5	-	TGCGCCAGCAGCCAAGGGGCCACCAACCAAGAGACCCAGTACTTC	CASSQGATNQETQYF
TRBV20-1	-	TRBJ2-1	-	TGCAGTGCGGAACTTTGGAATGAGCAGTTCTTC	CSAELWNEQFF
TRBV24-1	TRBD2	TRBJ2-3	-	TGTGCCACCAGTGATGCCTCCCCTAGCGGGAGACTAGCCGATACGCAGTATTTT	CATSDASPSGRLADTQYF
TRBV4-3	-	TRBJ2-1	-	TGCGCCAGCAGCCAAGTGCCGGTCGGTCAGTTCTTC	CASSQVPVGQFF